This TCR beta chain was identified during a study of shared clonotypes between healthy human individuals. Study results and caveats: The expectation was that sequencing depth would affect clonotype sharing among donors. In general, naive subsets displayed greater estimated richness than memory subsets did.

Method: immunoSEQ multiplex PCR; TCRdb's copy keeps in-frame clones and lacks some. The sample lists 300,000 to 400,000 clones, approximately 79% occurring once. Germline CDR1 KGHSH, CDR2 LQKENI. The CDR3 extends over 17 amino acids. V shed 1 base, J shed 3 bases, and the junction held 8 bases outside the gene matches. Points on this clone: Its antigen is unknown.

This sequence joins TRBV18 and TRBJ1-4, with 7 bases that match TRBD1. This receptor was taken from a man under 40 in good health. The source material was memory CD4+ T cells sorted from blood. Regarding subset: CD45RA-negative fraction. The CDR3 coding sequence is TGTGCCAGCTCACCACGTTTATCCGGGACAGCTAATGAAAAACTGTTTTTT. Translation gives CASSPRLSGTANEKLFF.